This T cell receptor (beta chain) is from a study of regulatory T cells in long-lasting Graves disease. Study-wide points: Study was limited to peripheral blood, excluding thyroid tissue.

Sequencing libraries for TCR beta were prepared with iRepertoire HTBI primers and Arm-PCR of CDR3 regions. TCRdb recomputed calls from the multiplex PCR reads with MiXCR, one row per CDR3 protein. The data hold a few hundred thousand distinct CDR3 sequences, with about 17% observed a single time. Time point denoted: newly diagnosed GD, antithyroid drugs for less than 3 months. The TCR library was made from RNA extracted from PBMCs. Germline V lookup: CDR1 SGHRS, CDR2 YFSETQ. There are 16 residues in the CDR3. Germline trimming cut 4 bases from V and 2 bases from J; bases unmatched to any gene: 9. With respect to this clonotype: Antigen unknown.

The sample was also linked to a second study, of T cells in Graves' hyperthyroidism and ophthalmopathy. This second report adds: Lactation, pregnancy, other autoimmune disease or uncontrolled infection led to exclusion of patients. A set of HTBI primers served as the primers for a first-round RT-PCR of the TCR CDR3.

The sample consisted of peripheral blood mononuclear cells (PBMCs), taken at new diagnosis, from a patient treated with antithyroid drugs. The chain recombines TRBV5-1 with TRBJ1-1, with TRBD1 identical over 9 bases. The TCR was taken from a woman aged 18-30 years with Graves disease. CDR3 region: CASSLLGQGQNTEAFF. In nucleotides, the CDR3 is TGCGCCAGCAGCCTGCTGGGACAGGGTCAAAACACTGAAGCTTTCTTT.